A selection of T cell receptor beta chains follows, all from one sample in a study of prognosis after radiotherapy for stage I lung cancer. TCRdb independently ran MiXCR on the multiplex PCR reads; one entry per CDR3 protein. Of tens of thousands of distinct CDR3 sequences in the sample, around 37% were seen once. This material consisted of PBMCs, taken before or after stereotactic body radiation therapy (not recorded which). All receptors come from a donor at least 50 years old with non-small cell lung cancer. The CDR3 runs from the conserved cysteine through the conserved F or W. D genes are given only for firm matches. Part of the rows lack a size; the others show once, few, many or a class for expanded clones.

.,many,TRBV20-1,TRBJ1-2,CSARDVSGGLSYGYTF
.,many,TRBV19,TRBJ2-1,CASSYPSSNEQFF
.,.,TRBV5-5,TRBJ2-3,CASSDVGGGRFTDTQYF
.,many,TRBV11-3,TRBJ2-7,CASSLNHRVQYF
TRBD2,.,TRBV3-1,TRBJ2-1,CASSRGWMGAGGGGGEQFF
.,many,TRBV5-1,TRBJ2-2,CASSWFITTGELFF
.,once,TRBV12-3/TRBV12-4,TRBJ2-1,CASILWLPIAMYNEQFF
.,once,TRBV6-2/TRBV6-3,TRBJ2-7,CATSPGSSWRGYEQYF
TRBD2,.,TRBV20-1,TRBJ2-7,CSATRLAGGPISYEQYF
TRBD1,.,TRBV12-5,TRBJ1-5,CASGINRGSQPQHF
TRBD2,.,TRBV6-1,TRBJ2-3,CASSPSGRGDTQYF
.,few,TRBV19,TRBJ1-5,CASSWDTFSNQPQHF
.,many,TRBV19,TRBJ1-4,CASSSPGGSVNEKLFF
TRBD2,.,TRBV7-7,TRBJ2-1,CASSRSGGEGEQFF
.,many,TRBV5-1,TRBJ1-1,CASSPLSGAGTEAFF
.,many,TRBV2,TRBJ1-1,CASSVQGYSEAFF
TRBD1,once,TRBV6-2/TRBV6-3,TRBJ1-4,CASSEQGAVEKLFF
.,.,TRBV6-1,TRBJ2-1,CASSDTGGSYNEQFF